This TCR beta chain was found in a study of CD8 T cells in Susac syndrome. About the research overall: Sequenced Susac syndrome patients included over 5 with clinically active disease and roughly 8 in remission.

Reverse transcription of about 0.45 to 1 ug RNA was performed with random hexamers. The amplification used immunoSEQ multiplex PCR on TCR beta CDR3; it spanned 54 Vbeta and 13 Jbeta. TCRdb reanalysed the immunoSEQ multiplex PCR reads using MiXCR and keeps one entry per CDR3 protein. The table lists 56,000 or so distinct CDR3 sequences, approximately 95% of them singletons. TEMRA cells were FACS-enriched, with CD8+ and CD4+ T cells isolated negatively. As for this clonotype: Antigen unknown.

Study-wide results and caveats: In total CD8+ repertoires, approximately 17 Susac-specific public clones were found, and 4 or 5 in CD8+ TEMRA repertoires.

Germline V gene data show CDR1 as SQVTM and CDR2 as ANQGSEA. With 3 bases removed from V and 3 bases from J, the gap between germline ends came to 9 bases. The CDR3 runs to 13 residues. This chain links TRBV29-1 with TRBJ1-3; maybe TRBD1 (6 bases). The TCR originated in a human donor with Susac syndrome. Sequencing was performed on CD8+ T cells from PBMCs. The CDR3 spells CSVDRGCGNTIYF. The CDR3 coding sequence is TGCAGCGTTGATAGGGGGTGTGGAAACACCATATATTTT.